These 18 T cell receptor beta chains came from one sample sequenced in a study of blood T cell repertoires in COVID-19 (dated by TCRdb to the early 2020s). The library was generated by the immunoSEQ multiplex PCR assay. TCRdb obtained this table from immuneACCESS and retained in-frame rearrangements with V and J assigned. These tables miss some clones; where compared with another copy, unresolved V genes account for less than half of the shortfall, and the remainder is unexplained. This sample lists 100,000 to 150,000 clones; approximately 81% were detected once. The ten most abundant clones make up 37% of the sample. The sequenced material came from peripheral blood. The receptor source for this set is a man aged 35 to 55 with active or convalescent COVID-19.

V and J are TRBV5-1 and TRBJ1-1; TRBD1 might be the D (6 bases). V was clipped by 4 bases and J by 0 bases, with 10 bases between them. Per germline, CDR1 SGHRS and CDR2 YFSETQ. The CDR3 covers 14 residues. The CDR3 here is CASSPQGLNTEAFF. The DNA for the CDR3 is TGCGCCAGCAGCCCACAGGGATTGAACACTGAAGCTTTCTTT.

The V and J genes are TRBV28 and TRBJ2-6; no firm D call. This CDR3 contains 16 residues. V was clipped by 2 bases and J by 0 bases, with 8 bases between them. CDR1 and CDR2 from the germline V gene are MDHEN and SYDVKM. CDR3 region: CASSLPQFSGANVLTF. CDR3 DNA: TGTGCCAGCAGTTTACCCCAGTTCTCTGGGGCCAACGTCCTGACTTTC. Using reference TRBV28 and TRBJ2-6 for the parts outside the CDR3, the full variable domain is DVKVTQSSRYLVKRTGEKVFLECVQDMDHENMFWYRQDPGLGLRLIYFSYDVKMKEKGDIPEGYSVSREKKERFSLILESASTNQTSMYLCASSLPQFSGANVLTFGAGSRLTVL.

The rearrangement uses TRBV2 and TRBJ1-3; D gene ambiguous. In germline, CDR1 is SNHLY, CDR2 FYNNEI. V was pared by 6 bases and J by 1 base, with 7 bases between. This CDR3 contains 13 residues. The CDR3 DNA follows: TGTGCCAGCAGGAGGGAATCTGGAAACACCATATATTTT. Protein product: CASRRESGNTIYF.

The rearrangement links TRBV7-2 to TRBJ1-1; tentative D call: TRBD1 (6 bases). The ends were cut back, 4 bases at V and 0 bases at J, with 18 bases in the middle. CDR3 size: 17 residues. Germline V gene data show CDR1 as SGHTA and CDR2 as FQGNSA. CDR3 bases: TGTGCCAGCAGCTGGACCGGGACATTAGGCATGAACACTGAAGCTTTCTTT. Translated: CASSWTGTLGMNTEAFF. The full variable domain, rest sourced from reference TRBV7-2 and TRBJ1-1, is GAGVSQSPSNKVTEKGKDVELRCDPISGHTALYWYRQSLGQGLEFLIYFQGNSAPDKSGLPSDRFSAERTGGSVSTLTIQRTQQEDSAVYLCASSWTGTLGMNTEAFFGQGTRLTVV.

The gene calls are TRBV5-1 and TRBJ2-3; D might be TRBD2 (6 bases). The CDR3 is 15 residues long. V was trimmed by 4 bases and J by 0 bases, leaving 12 bases between them. Germline values: CDR1 SGHRS, CDR2 YFSETQ. CDR3 sequence reads: CASSPEGDSTDTQYF. DNA of the CDR3: TGCGCCAGCAGCCCGGAGGGTGACAGCACAGATACGCAGTATTTT.

About this clone itself: Relative to the germline gene, one junction end is altered; a read error may explain this. The chain couples TRBV24-1 to TRBJ2-7, with TRBD2 identical over 8 bases. This CDR3 is 15 amino acids long. In germline, CDR1 is KGHDR, CDR2 SFDVKD. This CDR3 is CTTSIGGTSSYEQYF. CDR3 nucleotide sequence: TGTACCACCTCAATTGGAGGGACTAGCTCCTACGAGCAGTACTTC.

The genes are TRBV7-2 and TRBJ2-3; possibly TRBD1 for D (6 bases). The CDR3 sequence is 14 residues long. The germline V gene encodes CDR1 SGHTA and CDR2 FQGNSA. Between the trimmed V and J ends, which lost 5 bases and 3 bases, there was a span of 12 bases. CDR3 sequence (DNA): TGTGCCAGCAGCCCGAAAAGGGGGACAGATACGCAGTATTTT. Translating gives CASSPKRGTDTQYF. Using reference TRBV7-2 and TRBJ2-3 for the parts outside the CDR3, the full variable domain is GAGVSQSPSNKVTEKGKDVELRCDPISGHTALYWYRQSLGQGLEFLIYFQGNSAPDKSGLPSDRFSAERTGGSVSTLTIQRTQQEDSAVYLCASSPKRGTDTQYFGPGTRLTVL.

V gene TRBV6-2 or TRBV6-3 combines with J gene TRBJ1-1; D unresolved. This CDR3 has 12 residues. Germline values: CDR1 MNHEY, CDR2 SVGEGT. The germline V and J ends were trimmed by 6 bases and 2 bases, with 7 bases remaining between them. The CDR3 here is CASSHRNTEAFF. For the CDR3, the DNA is TGTGCCAGCAGCCACAGAAACACTGAAGCTTTCTTT.

The V and J genes are TRBV2 and TRBJ1-4; 9 bases match TRBD1. The J segment lost 0 bases and the V segment lost 7 bases, leaving 9 bases of the junction unmatched. CDR3 length: 17 residues. From germline, CDR1 is SNHLY and CDR2 FYNNEI. CDR3 region: CASTPGQGLPTNEKLFF. The CDR3 DNA follows: TGTGCCAGCACCCCGGGACAGGGCTTACCAACTAATGAAAAACTGTTTTTT.

The rearrangement uses TRBV9 and TRBJ2-1; 10 bases are a match to TRBD1. The trim removed 0 bases at V and 6 bases at J, leaving 3 bases unmatched. This CDR3 is built from 15 residues. Germline lookup yields CDR1 SGDLS and CDR2 YYNGEE. This chain's CDR3 is CASSVGDRGFNEQFF. The CDR3 region has the DNA TGTGCCAGCAGCGTAGGGGACAGGGGATTCAATGAGCAGTTCTTC.

The chain recombines TRBV9 with TRBJ1-1; tentative D call: TRBD1 (6 bases). This CDR3 is built from 14 residues. Germline lookup yields CDR1 SGDLS and CDR2 YYNGEE. With 6 bases removed from V and 1 base from J, the gap between germline ends came to 13 bases. The CDR3 protein is CASKGGEENTEAFF. The CDR3 region has the DNA TGTGCCAGCAAAGGGGGAGAGGAGAACACTGAAGCTTTCTTT.

This clone was seen a few times. The chain joins TRBV5-4 to TRBJ2-7; a possible D gene is TRBD2 (6 bases). Trimming left V 2 bases short and J 0 bases short, with 12 bases between. Germline lookup yields CDR1 SGHNT and CDR2 YYREEE (reference sequence). CDR3 length: 15 amino acids. The CDR3 nucleotides read TGTGCCAGCAGCTTAGCGGCGGGGATCTCCTACGAGCAGTACTTC. This sequence encodes CASSLAAGISYEQYF.

The rearrangement links TRBV5-1 to TRBJ1-5; no clear D. The CDR3 runs 15 residues. Trimming removed 4 bases at V and 5 bases at J, with 16 bases between. The germline V gene encodes CDR1 SGHRS and CDR2 YFSETQ. CDR3 protein: CASSPGTVADQPQHF. The CDR3 nucleotides read TGCGCCAGCAGCCCCGGTACAGTCGCCGATCAGCCCCAGCATTTT.

The genes are TRBV14 and TRBJ1-2; D call uncertain. With 0 bases removed from V and 1 base from J, the gap between germline ends came to 9 bases. Germline assignment: CDR1 SGHDN and CDR2 FVKESK. The CDR3 runs to 15 residues. CDR3 bases: TGTGCCAGCAGCCAAGAATTTCTTAGTAACTATGGCTACACCTTC. It translates to CASSQEFLSNYGYTF. The full variable domain, rest sourced from reference TRBV14 and TRBJ1-2, is EAGVTQFPSHSVIEKGQTVTLRCDPISGHDNLYWYRRVMGKEIKFLLHFVKESKQDESGMPNNRFLAERTGGTYSTLKVQPAELEDSGVYFCASSQEFLSNYGYTFGSGTRLTVV.

The chain couples TRBV3-1 (or the pseudogene TRBV3-2) to TRBJ2-2; the D gene is possibly TRBD2 (5 bases). Deletions cut 0 bases from V and 6 bases from J, with 14 bases between. The CDR3 runs 16 residues. From germline, CDR1 is LGHDT and CDR2 YNNKEL (reference sequence). The CDR3 loop is CASSQDMGSKSGELFF. CDR3 nucleotide sequence: TGTGCCAGCAGCCAAGATATGGGGAGCAAGTCCGGGGAGCTGTTTTTT.

The chain is built from TRBV28 and TRBJ2-7; possible D gene TRBD1, 5 bases. From germline, CDR1 is MDHEN and CDR2 SYDVKM. The CDR3 covers 15 residues. Trimming removed 5 bases from V and 3 bases from J, with 17 bases in between. This CDR3 is CASSPATATNYEQYF. CDR3 coding DNA: TGTGCCAGCAGTCCGGCGACAGCAACTAACTACGAGCAGTACTTC.

V usage is TRBV7-2 and J usage is TRBJ1-2, with D possibly TRBD1 on 6 matching bases. From germline, CDR1 is SGHTA and CDR2 FQGNSA. Trimming took 6 bases from V and 4 from J, leaving 18 bases between them. The CDR3 contains 15 residues. CDR3 sequence reads: CASSRTGGPLYGYTF. CDR3 coding DNA: TGTGCCAGCAGTAGAACGGGGGGCCCCCTCTATGGCTACACCTTC. Looking up the rest from reference TRBV7-2 and TRBJ1-2 gives the full variable domain: GAGVSQSPSNKVTEKGKDVELRCDPISGHTALYWYRQSLGQGLEFLIYFQGNSAPDKSGLPSDRFSAERTGGSVSTLTIQRTQQEDSAVYLCASSRTGGPLYGYTFGSGTRLTVV.

In its sample, this clone was seen once. The rearrangement joins TRBV2 to TRBJ1-2; a possible D gene is TRBD1 (6 bases). The CDR3 contains 14 residues. CDR1 and CDR2 (germline): SNHLY, FYNNEI. V lost 3 bases, J lost 4 bases, and 12 bases lay in between. CDR3 region: CASSEGDNPYGYTF. CDR3 sequence (DNA): TGTGCCAGCAGTGAGGGGGACAACCCCTATGGCTACACCTTC.